One and the same sample provided the 32 T cell receptor beta chains below, sequenced in a study of control samples from healthy donors and cancer patients. Profiled with immunoSEQ multiplex PCR; TCRdb holds only in-frame clones, not every one. The sample shows approximately 100,000 clones, roughly 91% of them seen only once. Source material: blood. These receptor sequences come from a man aged 25 to 40 in good health.

This chain joins TRBV6-5 and TRBJ2-3, with D tentatively TRBD1 (6 bases). Trimming left V 2 bases short and J 2 bases short, with 11 bases between. This CDR3 has 15 amino acids. Germline V gene sequence: CDR1 MNHEY, CDR2 SVGAGI. CDR3 DNA sequence: TGTGCCAGCAGTTACAGGGCAGGGGCCACAGATACGCAGTATTTT. Protein: CASSYRAGATDTQYF.

The chain employs TRBV28 and TRBJ1-2, with D tentatively TRBD1 (5 bases). V lost 2 bases and J lost 1, with 5 bases in between. This CDR3 is built from 13 residues. Germline V gene sequence: CDR1 MDHEN, CDR2 SYDVKM. CDR3 sequence (DNA): TGTGCCAGCAGTTTAGACAGTAACTATGGCTACACCTTC. It codes for CASSLDSNYGYTF.

The chain uses TRBV27 and TRBJ2-1; D might be TRBD2 (6 bases). The V end lost 7 bases, the J end lost 4 bases, and 14 bases lay between the germline ends. The CDR3 spans 14 residues. Germline CDR1 is MNHEY and CDR2 is SMNVEV (reference sequence). In DNA, the CDR3 is TGTGCCAGCAATCGAGTGGGGACTTACAATGAGCAGTTCTTC. This translates into CASNRVGTYNEQFF.

The V call is TRBV10-3, the J call TRBJ1-2; 7 nucleotides line up with TRBD1. V was pared by 2 bases and J by 4 bases, with 1 base of the junction left unmatched. Looked up from germline, CDR1 is ENHRY and CDR2 is SYGVKD. The CDR3 runs 13 residues. The CDR3 DNA is TGTGCCATCAGTGAGGACAGGGTCTATGGCTACACCTTC. Protein: CAISEDRVYGYTF.

The chain links TRBV19 to TRBJ1-1, with 9 bases identical to TRBD1. The germline V gene has CDR1 LNHDA and CDR2 SQIVND (reference sequence). Germline trimming cut 10 bases from V and 1 base from J; bases unmatched to any gene: 4. CDR3 length: 13 residues. This chain's CDR3 is CATMDRGNTEAFF. For the CDR3, the DNA is TGTGCCACCATGGACAGGGGGAACACTGAAGCTTTCTTT.

J is TRBJ1-5 and V is TRBV19, with a possible D match to TRBD1 (6 bases). Germline-derived CDR1 and CDR2 are LNHDA and SQIVND (reference sequence). The CDR3 runs to 15 residues. Trimming took 4 bases from V and 5 from J, leaving 15 bases between them. The CDR3 DNA reads as TGTGCCAGTAGTACCTTGACAGGCGCGGATCAGCCCCAGCATTTT. Residues: CASSTLTGADQPQHF.

V gene TRBV18 combines with J gene TRBJ1-4; tentative D call: TRBD1 (5 bases). This CDR3 region has 13 residues. Germline assignment: CDR1 KGHSH and CDR2 LQKENI. V gave up 4 bases and J gave up 10 bases, with 13 bases separating them. As DNA, the CDR3 is TGTGCCAGCTCACGGGTTCAGGGAGTAAAACTGTTTTTT. As protein: CASSRVQGVKLFF.

The rearrangement links TRBV27 to TRBJ2-1; D gene ambiguous. Germline CDR1 is MNHEY and CDR2 is SMNVEV (reference sequence). The CDR3 is made up of 15 amino acids. Trimming pared 0 bases from V and 9 bases from J, leaving 15 bases between. DNA for the CDR3: TGTGCCAGCAGTTTATCGCTCGGGCTCCAGCTTGAGCAGTTCTTC. Protein product: CASSLSLGLQLEQFF.

The count of this clone is one. V gene TRBV29-1 combines with J gene TRBJ1-2, with 7 bases that match TRBD1. J lost 6 bases, V lost 4 bases, and 8 bases had no gene match. Germline V gene sequence: CDR1 SQVTM, CDR2 ANQGSEA. This CDR3 spans 13 amino acids. The CDR3, as DNA: TGCAGCGTTGCAAGGGGGCCAAGCCATGGCTACACCTTC. Its protein is CSVARGPSHGYTF.

Turning to this clone: One end of the junction does not line up with germline, which may come from a read error. CDR3 nucleotides: TGTGCCAGCAGCTTGGAGCGGGAGGGGCGGATCTTC. It codes for CASSLEREGRIF. The V call is TRBV5-4, the J call TRBJ2-1; 10 positions agree with TRBD2. The CDR3 consists of 12 residues. CDR1 SGHNT and CDR2 YYREEE come from the germline V gene (reference sequence).

CDR3 loop: CASSIAGTITYEQYF. Here the CDR3 DNA reads TGTGCCAGTAGTATAGCCGGGACTATCACCTACGAGCAGTACTTC. The chain employs TRBV19 and TRBJ2-7, with 7 bases matching TRBD2. Germline CDR1 reads LNHDA; CDR2 reads SQIVND (reference sequence). CDR3 length: 15 residues. J lost 2 bases, V lost 1 base, and 5 bases had no gene match.

The chain has TRBV6-6 and TRBJ1-1; D is unclear. CDR1 is MNHNY and CDR2 is SVGAGI in the germline V gene (reference sequence). The CDR3 is made up of 11 amino acids. V lost 7 bases, J lost 11 bases, and 14 bases lay in between. The CDR3 sequence: CASNNYLSAFF. CDR3 DNA: TGTGCCAGCAACAACTACCTATCGGCTTTCTTT.

The gene calls are TRBV6-6 and TRBJ2-3; D is uncertain. CDR1 is MNHNY, CDR2 SVGAGI, per germline (reference sequence). This CDR3 spans 11 amino acids. V lost 4 bases, J lost 5 bases, and 4 bases lay in between. The DNA for the CDR3 is TGTGCCAGCAGTTTAGGAGATACGCAGTATTTT. Translated, it gives CASSLGDTQYF.

The chain employs TRBV2 and TRBJ1-1; D is possibly TRBD1 (5 bases). V lost 8 bases, J lost 4 bases, and 11 bases lay in between. CDR1 SNHLY and CDR2 FYNNEI come from the germline V gene. The CDR3 contains 12 residues. The CDR3 nucleotides are TGTGCCAGCGGAGCTGGGGGCACTGAAGCTTTCTTT. It codes for CASGAGGTEAFF.

This rearrangement joins TRBV18 to TRBJ2-3, with 11 bases aligning to TRBD2. With V trimmed by 6 bases and J by 0 bases, 11 bases remained unmatched. The CDR3 contains 18 residues. The germline V gene has CDR1 KGHSH and CDR2 LQKENI. The CDR3 loop is CASSSTGTSGTSTDTQYF. The CDR3 DNA is TGTGCCAGCTCCTCGACCGGGACTAGCGGTACTAGCACAGATACGCAGTATTTT.

J is TRBJ1-1 and V is TRBV27; D might be TRBD1 (6 bases). Germline V gene lookup returns CDR1 MNHEY and CDR2 SMNVEV (reference sequence). CDR3 length: 16 amino acids. The V end was cut by 5 bases, the J end by 4 bases, with 20 bases between. CDR3 sequence: CASSPSGGRSSTEAFF. The DNA of the CDR3 is TGTGCCAGCAGTCCCTCCGGGGGGCGGAGTTCCACTGAAGCTTTCTTT.

The chain has TRBV5-1 and TRBJ2-5; unclear D gene. From germline, CDR1 is SGHRS and CDR2 YFSETQ. Trimming stripped 2 bases from V and 5 bases from J, with 4 bases between. CDR3 length: 11 amino acids. CDR3 nucleotides: TGCGCCAGCAGCTTCTCGGAGACCCAGTACTTC. Encoded protein: CASSFSETQYF.

The chain employs TRBV6-5 and TRBJ2-1; D gene uncertain. Germline loops: CDR1 MNHEY, CDR2 SVGAGI. Trimming stripped 0 bases from V and 10 bases from J, with 7 bases between. The CDR3 has 12 residues. Here the CDR3 reads CASSYSTREQFF. The DNA of the CDR3 is TGTGCCAGCAGTTACTCGACGAGAGAGCAGTTCTTC.

The chain recombines TRBV27 with TRBJ2-7; TRBD2 matches 8 bases. Germline-derived CDR1 and CDR2 are MNHEY and SMNVEV (reference sequence). J gave up 1 base and V 5 bases, and 4 bases lay outside the gene matches. The CDR3 totals 14 residues. The CDR3 sequence is CASSGLAGSYEQYF. In DNA, the CDR3 is TGTGCCAGCAGTGGACTAGCAGGGTCCTACGAGCAGTACTTC.

This rearrangement joins TRBV5-1 to TRBJ2-3; TRBD2 matches 7 bases. The germline gives CDR1 SGHRS, CDR2 YFSETQ. This CDR3 comprises 16 residues. The V segment lost 0 bases and the J segment 2 bases; nucleotides outside the gene matches: 6. In DNA form, the CDR3 reads TGCGCCAGCAGCTTGGAGGGCGGGAGACCCACAGATACGCAGTATTTT. It codes for CASSLEGGRPTDTQYF.

The chain joins TRBV7-2 to TRBJ2-1; the match to TRBD2 covers 7 bases. CDR1 and CDR2 from the germline V gene are SGHTA and FQGNSA. The junction had 12 bases not matched to a gene; V was cut back by 5 bases and J by 5 bases. The CDR3 is made up of 16 amino acids. The CDR3 here is CASSPRRTSPHNEQFF. The CDR3 DNA sequence: TGTGCCAGCAGCCCCCGCAGGACTAGTCCCCACAATGAGCAGTTCTTC.

This clone has just a few counts. V is TRBV10-3 and J is TRBJ1-5; the match to TRBD1 covers 7 bases. Germline values: CDR1 ENHRY, CDR2 SYGVKD. J gave up 7 bases and V 10 bases, and 10 bases lay outside the gene matches. This CDR3 has 13 amino acids. CDR3 nucleotide sequence: TGTGCCAGCAGACAGGGAGTAGAGCAGCCCCAGCATTTT. Amino acids: CASRQGVEQPQHF.

The chain employs TRBV5-1 and TRBJ2-1; 7 bases are a match to TRBD1. V lost 4 bases to trimming and J lost 8 bases; unmatched junction nucleotides: 15. The CDR3 runs to 16 residues. Germline lookup yields CDR1 SGHRS and CDR2 YFSETQ. The CDR3 bases are TGCGCCAGCAGCCCGTATCCCGACAGGGTGGGGGATGAGCAGTTCTTC. Encoded protein: CASSPYPDRVGDEQFF.

This chain joins TRBV19 and TRBJ1-1, with D maybe TRBD1 (5 bases). Trimming stripped 3 bases from V and 0 bases from J, with 20 bases between. This CDR3 region has 18 residues. The V gene's germline CDR1 is LNHDA and CDR2 SQIVND (reference sequence). CDR3 in DNA: TGTGCCAGTAGTATGGGGCAGAGGGGTCCCTACTTGAACACTGAAGCTTTCTTT. Protein product: CASSMGQRGPYLNTEAFF.

This sequence joins TRBV5-1 and TRBJ2-3, with 8 bases fitting TRBD2. V lost 4 bases and J lost 0; bases outside the gene matches: 7. This CDR3 comprises 16 residues. Germline assignment: CDR1 SGHRS and CDR2 YFSETQ. The CDR3 loop is CASSPVAGPSTDTQYF. The CDR3 DNA is TGCGCCAGCAGCCCTGTAGCGGGACCTAGCACAGATACGCAGTATTTT. Using reference TRBV5-1 and TRBJ2-3 for the parts outside the CDR3, the full variable domain is KAGVTQTPRYLIKTRGQQVTLSCSPISGHRSVSWYQQTPGQGLQFLFEYFSETQRNKGNFPGRFSGRQFSNSRSEMNVSTLELGDSALYLCASSPVAGPSTDTQYFGPGTRLTVL.

This clone appeared once. V usage is TRBV28 and J usage is TRBJ2-5; the match to TRBD2 covers 9 bases. CDR3 length equals 16 residues. From germline, CDR1 is MDHEN and CDR2 SYDVKM. Trimming took 5 bases from V and 1 from J; bases not matched to a gene: 8. The CDR3 DNA follows: TGTGCCAGCAGTCCCCTCGCGGGGGGGGCCCAAGAGACCCAGTACTTC. It codes for CASSPLAGGAQETQYF.

The V call is TRBV9, the J call TRBJ2-1; a weak D match, TRBD2 (6 bases). The ends were cut back, 3 bases at V and 4 bases at J, with 14 bases in the middle. Germline CDR1 and CDR2: SGDLS and YYNGEE. This CDR3 is built from 15 residues. The CDR3 sequence: CASSGLWTNYNEQFF. CDR3 sequence (DNA): TGTGCCAGCAGCGGGCTATGGACTAATTACAATGAGCAGTTCTTC.

The gene calls are TRBV6-5 and TRBJ1-1, with 8 bases fitting TRBD1. The junction had 8 bases not matched to a gene; V was cut back by 7 bases and J by 1 base. The germline V gene encodes CDR1 MNHEY and CDR2 SVGAGI. This CDR3 spans 15 amino acids. The CDR3 sequence: CASTTGAAPNTEAFF. The CDR3 DNA reads TGTGCCAGCACGACAGGGGCGGCTCCGAACACTGAAGCTTTCTTT.

This rearrangement joins TRBV6-2 or TRBV6-3 to TRBJ2-7; D may be TRBD2 (6 bases). The CDR3 runs 15 residues. Germline-derived CDR1 and CDR2 are MNHEY and SVGEGT. V lost 0 bases and J 2 bases, leaving 11 bases between the germline ends. CDR3 coding DNA: TGTGCCAGCAGTTACTCATCGGGAGCCACCTACGAGCAGTACTTC. The encoded protein is CASSYSSGATYEQYF.

V is TRBV3-1 (or the pseudogene TRBV3-2) and J is TRBJ2-7; D not certain. The CDR3 length is 13 residues. Trimming left V 0 bases short and J 4 bases short, with 7 bases between. Germline-derived CDR1 and CDR2 are LGHDT and YNNKEL (reference sequence). The CDR3 DNA reads as TGTGCCAGCAGCCAAGATCTCGCATACGAGCAGTACTTC. It yields the protein CASSQDLAYEQYF.

The genes are TRBV2 and TRBJ2-1; no definite D call. Germline CDR1 reads SNHLY; CDR2 reads FYNNEI. The CDR3 length is 15 residues. Trimming took off 2 bases at V and 8 bases at J, with 16 bases between the two ends. The CDR3 spells CASSEKRVLSDEQFF. DNA for the CDR3: TGTGCCAGCAGTGAAAAGCGAGTACTCAGCGATGAGCAGTTCTTC.

CDR3 sequence reads: CASSVEVRSGGGTDTQYF. The CDR3 coding sequence is TGTGCCAGCAGCGTAGAAGTGCGATCGGGCGGGGGTACAGATACGCAGTATTTT. The J gene is TRBJ2-3, the V gene TRBV9; 7 bases map to TRBD2. The trim removed 0 bases at V and 3 bases at J, leaving 13 bases unmatched. This CDR3 comprises 18 residues. CDR1 and CDR2 from the germline V gene are SGDLS and YYNGEE. Supplemented by reference TRBV9 and TRBJ2-3, the full variable domain reads DSGVTQTPKHLITATGQRVTLRCSPRSGDLSVYWYQQSLDQGLQFLIQYYNGEERAKGNILERFSAQQFPDLHSELNLSSLELGDSALYFCASSVEVRSGGGTDTQYFGPGTRLTVL.